This T cell receptor (beta chain) was identified in a study of shared clonotypes between healthy human individuals. Germline CDR1 and CDR2: MDHEN and SYDVKM. This CDR3 spans 16 amino acids. Unmatched junction bases numbered 9, after V lost 5 bases and J lost 3 bases. Study-wide results and caveats: Rarefaction analysis demonstrated incomplete sorted-subset sequencing notwithstanding large depth.

The table came from immunoSEQ multiplex PCR; TCRdb's copy has only in-frame clones and leaves some out. The table lists hundreds of thousands of clones, less than 96% of them singletons. Regarding this clone: The antigen is unknown.

Material for sequencing was naive CD4+ T cells sorted from blood. Subset meaning: CD45RA+ positively selected. The V gene is TRBV28, the J gene TRBJ1-3, with 8 bases that match TRBD1. This TCR was sampled from a woman in her twenties or thirties in good health. This chain's CDR3 is CASSPYLDRGGNTIYF. CDR3 sequence (DNA): TGTGCCAGCAGTCCTTATCTCGACAGGGGTGGAAACACCATATATTTT.